This passage covers 7 T cell receptor beta chains from one sample sequenced in a study of T cell clonality in common variable immunodeficiency (dated by TCRdb to 2013 to 2016). The receptor library was made with the immunoSEQ multiplex PCR assay. TCRdb re-hosts the immuneACCESS table, in-frame sequences only. Its copies lack some clones; in the studies checked, an unresolved V gene accounts for under half of them, and the cause for the rest is not known. There are 50,000 to 65,000 clones in this sample, and none of them is a singleton. Together, the top ten hold 0.7% to 0.95% of the sample. The material sequenced was peripheral blood mononuclear cells. These receptors all stem from a person aged 18 to 70 in good health.

This clone was counted ten times or more. The observed sequence ends 3 residues before the CDR3 terminus, with the missing tail filled in from the germline J gene. The chain employs TRBV3-1 (or the pseudogene TRBV3-2) and TRBJ1-1, with a weak D call TRBD1 (6 bases). This CDR3 spans 16 amino acids. Germline CDR1 reads LGHDT; CDR2 reads YNNKEL (reference sequence). Trimming took off 0 bases at V and 0 bases at J, with 11 bases between the two ends. Incomplete CDR3 DNA: TGTGCCAGCAGCCAAGATCCAGGGGCATTGAACACTGAA. Encoded protein: CASSQDPGALNTE. The CDR3 as a whole reads CASSQDPGALNTEAFF.

This clone has ten or more counts. The read falls 3 residues short of the CDR3 end, and the missing part is taken from the germline J gene. This chain joins TRBV11-2 and TRBJ1-2, with 9 bases that match TRBD1. V gave up 5 bases and J gave up 4 bases; unmatched junction bases: 8. This CDR3 has 15 residues. In germline, CDR1 is SGHAT, CDR2 FQNNGV. This chain's CDR3 is CASSVGQGSFYGYTF. The part of the CDR3 DNA that was read is TGTGCCAGCAGCGTGGGACAGGGAAGCTTCTATGGC.

This clone was counted a few times. The read ends 3 residues before the CDR3 terminus; that terminus is restored from the germline J gene. The rearrangement links TRBV5-5 to TRBJ2-4; TRBD1 matches 8 bases. The germline CDR1 and CDR2 sequences are SGHKS and YYEKEE (reference sequence). The CDR3 has 14 residues. CDR3 protein: CASSRDRGDQPQYF. The DNA read from the CDR3 is TGTGCCAGCAGCAGAGACAGGGGAGATCAGCCT.

This clone was picked up many times. The CDR3 extends 3 residues past the end of the read, so its final part is completed from the germline J gene. V and J are TRBV7-7 and TRBJ2-2; TRBD1 is a possible D gene (6 bases). The germline V gene encodes CDR1 SSHAT and CDR2 FNYEAQ (reference sequence). This CDR3 is 16 amino acids long. Trimming shortened V by 3 bases and J by 0 bases, and 11 bases separated the two germline ends. The covered CDR3 bases are TGTGCCAGCAGCTTGACCGGGACACCGAACACCGGGGAG. Its translation is CASSLTGTPNTGE. The whole CDR3 sequence reads CASSLTGTPNTGELFF.

In the case of this clone: The CDR3 extends 3 residues past the end of the read, so its final part is completed from the germline J gene. The genes are TRBV5-1 and TRBJ1-2; D perhaps matches TRBD1 (6 bases). This CDR3 is built from 16 residues. Germline CDR1 reads SGHRS; CDR2 reads YFSETQ. The chain's CDR3 is CASSLVAGMGQETYTF. CDR3 DNA, as far as it was read: TGCGCCAGCAGCTTGGTGGCAGGGATGGGACAAGAGACC.

For this clone: Read sequence stops 3 residues before the CDR3 end, and the germline J gene provides the missing end. The chain links TRBV19 to TRBJ2-4, with TRBD1 matching over 9 bases. Germline CDR1 is LNHDA and CDR2 is SQIVND (reference sequence). The CDR3 length is 16 residues. The CDR3 protein is CASSSPRPTGGYGQYF. Incomplete CDR3 DNA: TGTGCCAGTAGTTCCCCCAGGCCTACAGGGGGCTATGGT.

With respect to this clone: The observed sequence ends 3 residues before the CDR3 terminus, with the missing tail filled in from the germline J gene. The V and J genes are TRBV11-2 and TRBJ1-1; D is ambiguous. Trimming took off 3 bases at V and 4 bases at J, with 15 bases between the two ends. CDR1 is SGHAT and CDR2 is FQNNGV in the germline V gene. The CDR3 covers 15 residues. Incomplete CDR3 DNA: TGTGCCAGCAGCTTGAGTCTGGGCGAGGGCACTGAA. Protein sequence: CASSLSLGEGTE. The entire CDR3 protein reads CASSLSLGEGTEAFF.